The clone carrying this T cell receptor beta chain turned up a few times. No antigen is known for it. Time point denoted: healthy volunteer bleed at 2 weeks. Researchers extracted total RNA from unfractionated whole blood. This specimen comes from a study of human T cells and chemical hapten exposure. Across the study: Per-sample TCR yield variability stemmed mainly from small pooled library volume differences.

The library gave individual cDNA molecules unique molecular identifiers. TCRdb reanalysed the RACE reads using MiXCR and keeps one entry per CDR3 protein. This sample has 130,000 or so distinct CDR3 sequences, with approximately 9.5% found just once. Study-wide results and caveats: TCRs exceeding a frequency of 1 in 1000 stayed unchanged under DPC sensitization.

CDR1 and CDR2 from the germline V gene are SGHTA and FQGNSA. Trimming shortened V by 5 bases and J by 5 bases, and 24 bases separated the two germline ends. The CDR3 loop spans 17 amino acids. Input material: whole blood. The chain carries TRBV7-2 and TRBJ2-5, with D perhaps matching TRBD1 (6 bases). The receptor was isolated from a male donor in good health. Some clones in this sample may be carry-over from other donors' samples. The chain's CDR3 is CASSPGGRGSLGETQYF. For the CDR3, the DNA is TGTGCCAGCAGCCCTGGTGGAAGGGGGAGCTTGGGGGAGACCCAGTACTTC. Variable domain in full (rest from reference TRBV7-2 and TRBJ2-5): GAGVSQSPSNKVTEKGKDVELRCDPISGHTALYWYRQSLGQGLEFLIYFQGNSAPDKSGLPSDRFSAERTGGSVSTLTIQRTQQEDSAVYLCASSPGGRGSLGETQYFGPGTRLLVL.